The source of this T cell receptor (beta chain) is a study of T cell clones after liver transplantation. Study details: TCRbeta sequencing after a pre-transplant mixed lymphocyte reaction identified graft-donor-reactive clones, later tracked in post-transplant blood.

V lost 7 bases, J lost 2 bases, and 8 bases stayed unmatched. Per germline, CDR1 WNHNN and CDR2 SYGVQD (reference sequence). The CDR3 covers 15 residues. The method was immunoSEQ multiplex PCR; TCRdb's version includes in-frame clones alone and lacks a portion of them. The sample has 75,000 to 95,000 clones, 83% seen once. Note on this clone: What it recognizes is unknown.

Points from the study as a whole: These preliminary findings come from unstandardized post-transplant sampling times.

This specimen was CD4+ T cells from blood, taken at the 22-month timepoint. This TCR derives from a human patient who received a liver transplant. T cells may partly derive from the graft donor. J is TRBJ2-3 and V is TRBV10-1; 8 bases map to TRBD2. The CDR3: CASTVGGGYTDTQYF. The CDR3 bases are TGCGCCAGCACAGTGGGCGGGGGGTACACAGATACGCAGTATTTT.